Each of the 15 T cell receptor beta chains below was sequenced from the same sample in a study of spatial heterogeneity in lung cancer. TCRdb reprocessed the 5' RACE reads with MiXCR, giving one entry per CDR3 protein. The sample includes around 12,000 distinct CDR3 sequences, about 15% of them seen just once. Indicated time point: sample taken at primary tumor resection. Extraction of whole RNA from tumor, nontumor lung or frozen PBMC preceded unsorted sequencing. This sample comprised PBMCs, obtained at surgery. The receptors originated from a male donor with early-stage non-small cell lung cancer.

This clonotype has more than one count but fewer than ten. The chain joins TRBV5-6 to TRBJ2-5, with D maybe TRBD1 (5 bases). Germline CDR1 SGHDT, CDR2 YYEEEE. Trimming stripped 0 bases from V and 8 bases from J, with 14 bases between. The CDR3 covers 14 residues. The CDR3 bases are TGTGCCAGCAGCTTGGAGGGGAAATCCCGTACCCAGTACTTC. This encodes CASSLEGKSRTQYF.

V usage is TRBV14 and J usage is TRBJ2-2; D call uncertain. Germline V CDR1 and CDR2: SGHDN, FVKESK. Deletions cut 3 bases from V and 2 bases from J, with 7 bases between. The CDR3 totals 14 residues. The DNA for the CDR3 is TGTGCCAGCAGCCAGTGGTACAACACCGGGGAGCTGTTTTTT. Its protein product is CASSQWYNTGELFF.

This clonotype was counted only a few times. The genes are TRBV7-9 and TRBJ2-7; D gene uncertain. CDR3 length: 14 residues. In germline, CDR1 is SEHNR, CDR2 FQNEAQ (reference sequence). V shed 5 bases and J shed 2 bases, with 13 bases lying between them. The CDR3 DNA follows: TGTGCCAGCAGCGCCATGGAAGGAGCCTACGAGCAGTACTTC. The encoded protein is CASSAMEGAYEQYF.

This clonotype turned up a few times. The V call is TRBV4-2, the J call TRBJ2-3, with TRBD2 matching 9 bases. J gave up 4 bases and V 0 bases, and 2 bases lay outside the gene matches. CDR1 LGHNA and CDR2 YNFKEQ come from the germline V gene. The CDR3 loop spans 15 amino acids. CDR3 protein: CASSQERGGPDTQYF. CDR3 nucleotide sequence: TGTGCCAGCAGCCAAGAGCGGGGGGGCCCAGATACGCAGTATTTT.

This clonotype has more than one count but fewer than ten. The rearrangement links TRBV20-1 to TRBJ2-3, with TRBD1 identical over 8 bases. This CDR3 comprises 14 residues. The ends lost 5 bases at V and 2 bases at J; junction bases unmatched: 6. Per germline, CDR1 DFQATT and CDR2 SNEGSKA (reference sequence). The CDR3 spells CSALGQGDTDTQYF. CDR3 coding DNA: TGCAGTGCTCTCGGACAGGGCGACACAGATACGCAGTATTTT.

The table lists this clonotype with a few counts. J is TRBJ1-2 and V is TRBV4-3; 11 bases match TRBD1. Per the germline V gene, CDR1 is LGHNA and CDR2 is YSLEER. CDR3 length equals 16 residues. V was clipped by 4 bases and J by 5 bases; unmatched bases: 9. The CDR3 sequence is CASSLGQGADTYGYTF. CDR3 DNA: TGCGCCAGCAGCCTTGGACAGGGGGCGGATACTTATGGCTACACCTTC.

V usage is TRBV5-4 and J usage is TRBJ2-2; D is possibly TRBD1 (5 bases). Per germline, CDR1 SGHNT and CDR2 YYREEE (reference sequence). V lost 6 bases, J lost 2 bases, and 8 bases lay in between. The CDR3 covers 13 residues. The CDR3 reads CASKTGNTGELFF. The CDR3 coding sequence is TGTGCCAGCAAAACAGGAAACACCGGGGAGCTGTTTTTT.

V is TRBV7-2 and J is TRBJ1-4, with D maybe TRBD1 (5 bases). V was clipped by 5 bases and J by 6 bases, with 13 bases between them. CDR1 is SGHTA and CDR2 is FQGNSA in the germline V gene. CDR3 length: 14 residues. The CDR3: CASSPFGTDEKLFF. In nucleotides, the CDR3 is TGTGCCAGCAGCCCCTTTGGGACGGATGAAAAACTGTTTTTT.

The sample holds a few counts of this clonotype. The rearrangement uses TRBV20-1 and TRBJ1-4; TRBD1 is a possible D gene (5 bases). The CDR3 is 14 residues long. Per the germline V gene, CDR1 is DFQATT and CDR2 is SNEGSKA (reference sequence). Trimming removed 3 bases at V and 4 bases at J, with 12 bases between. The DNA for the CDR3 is TGCAGTGCTAGGAAGGGGTTTGGTAATGAAAAACTGTTTTTT. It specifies CSARKGFGNEKLFF.

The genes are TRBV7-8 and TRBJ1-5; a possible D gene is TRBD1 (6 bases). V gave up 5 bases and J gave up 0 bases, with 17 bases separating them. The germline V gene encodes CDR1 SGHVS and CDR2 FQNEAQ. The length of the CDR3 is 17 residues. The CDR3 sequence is CASSTSGTLSSNQPQHF. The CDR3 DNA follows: TGTGCCAGCAGCACCTCCGGGACACTAAGTAGCAATCAGCCCCAGCATTTT.

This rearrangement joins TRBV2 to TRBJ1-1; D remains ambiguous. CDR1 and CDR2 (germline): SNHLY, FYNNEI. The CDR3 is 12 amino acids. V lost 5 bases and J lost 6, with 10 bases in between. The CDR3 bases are TGTGCCAGCAGTCGGTCGCCACCTGAAGCTTTCTTT. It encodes CASSRSPPEAFF.

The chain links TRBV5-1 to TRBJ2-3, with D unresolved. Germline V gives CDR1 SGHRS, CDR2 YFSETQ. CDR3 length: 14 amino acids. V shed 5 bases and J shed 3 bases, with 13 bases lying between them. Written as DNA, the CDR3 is TGCGCCAGCAGTGTGGATGTGGAGACAGATACGCAGTATTTT. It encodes CASSVDVETDTQYF.

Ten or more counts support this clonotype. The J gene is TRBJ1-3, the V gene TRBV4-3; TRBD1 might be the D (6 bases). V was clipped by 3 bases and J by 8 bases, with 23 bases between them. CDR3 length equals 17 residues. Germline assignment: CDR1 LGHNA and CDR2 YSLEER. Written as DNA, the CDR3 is TGCGCCAGCAGCCAGTGGATGAGGGCCAGGGGCGAAGACACCATATATTTT. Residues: CASSQWMRARGEDTIYF.

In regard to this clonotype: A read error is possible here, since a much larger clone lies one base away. The CDR3 here is CSASRSGGLTDTQYF. CDR3 DNA sequence: TGCAGTGCTAGTAGATCTGGCGGGCTCACAGATACGCAGTATTTT. The rearrangement joins TRBV20-1 to TRBJ2-3, with a tentative D call TRBD2 (5 bases). Germline V gives CDR1 DFQATT, CDR2 SNEGSKA (reference sequence). The CDR3 is made up of 15 amino acids. V lost 3 bases and J lost 2, with 15 bases in between.

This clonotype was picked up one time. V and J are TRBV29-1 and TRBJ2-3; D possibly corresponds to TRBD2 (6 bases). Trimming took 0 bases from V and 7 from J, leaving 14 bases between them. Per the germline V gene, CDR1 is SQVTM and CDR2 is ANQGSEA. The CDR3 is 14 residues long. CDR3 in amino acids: CSVEEGGGSHTQYF. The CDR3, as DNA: TGCAGCGTTGAAGAGGGGGGAGGTTCCCATACGCAGTATTTT.